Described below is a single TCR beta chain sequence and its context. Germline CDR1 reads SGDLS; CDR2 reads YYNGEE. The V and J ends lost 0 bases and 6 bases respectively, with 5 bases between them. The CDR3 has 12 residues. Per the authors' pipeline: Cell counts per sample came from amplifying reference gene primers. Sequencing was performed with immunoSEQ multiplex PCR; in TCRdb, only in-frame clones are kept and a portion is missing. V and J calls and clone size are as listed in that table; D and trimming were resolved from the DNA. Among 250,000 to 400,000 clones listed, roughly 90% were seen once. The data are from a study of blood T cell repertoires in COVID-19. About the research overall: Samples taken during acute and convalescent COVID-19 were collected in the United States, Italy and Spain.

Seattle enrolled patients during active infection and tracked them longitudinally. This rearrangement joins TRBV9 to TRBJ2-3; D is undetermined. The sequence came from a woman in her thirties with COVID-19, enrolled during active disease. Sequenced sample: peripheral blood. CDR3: CASSVALDTQYF. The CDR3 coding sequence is TGTGCCAGCAGCGTAGCCTTGGATACGCAGTATTTT.